The clone carrying this TCR beta chain has just a few counts. Its specificity is not known. Sequence at one end of the junction differs from germline and may be a read error. The CDR3 is 13 residues long. The germline V gene has CDR1 MNHEY and CDR2 SMNVEV (reference sequence). The data were taken from a study of tumor-infiltrating lymphocytes in localized non-small cell lung cancer. Study-level findings and limits: TCRbeta sequencing showed higher T cell infiltration in tumors than uninvolved lung.

Method: immunoSEQ multiplex PCR; TCRdb's copy keeps in-frame clones and lacks some. The data show under 3,000 clones, 45% to 70% seen once. This receptor was obtained from a human donor with non-small cell lung cancer. The sample consisted of uninvolved lung tissue not adjacent to the tumor. The gene calls are TRBV27 and TRBJ2-1; D is tentatively TRBD1 or TRBD2 (5 bases each). CDR3 coding DNA: TGTGCCAGCAGTTTTGAGGGGTACATTGAGCAGTTCTTC. Protein product: CASSFEGYIEQFF.